This TCR beta chain was recorded in a study of T-cell memory formation after mild COVID-19. Study-level findings and limits: Largely, contracting CD4+ clones fell within CM and EM, and contracting CD8+ clones within EMRA. A subset of responding clones appeared in pre-infection memory, suggesting cross-reactive memory joined. Among clones peaking at day 37 in the second wave, SARS-CoV-2 specificity remained unconfirmed. While clones contracting from day 15 to 85 were balanced between CD4 and CD8, later expanders leaned CD4+.

As to this clonotype: Its target is unknown.

TCRdb fed the 5' RACE reads into MiXCR, producing one record per CDR3 protein. The data show fewer than 150,000 distinct CDR3 sequences, more than 13% seen once. Sequencing used PBMCs or a T cell subset sorted from them (not recorded which). This clonotype originated in an adult woman who had mild COVID-19 (a few samples of this study predate the infection). Cell type and time point are not known.

The CDR3 DNA is TGTGCCACCGAGGGGCCGGTAGCGAATCAGCCCCAGCATTTT. Encoded protein: CATEGPVANQPQHF. The chain uses TRBV24-1 and TRBJ1-5; possible D gene TRBD1, 5 bases. This CDR3 contains 14 residues. CDR1 KGHDR and CDR2 SFDVKD come from the germline V gene. Deletions cut 9 bases from V and 4 bases from J, with 15 bases between.